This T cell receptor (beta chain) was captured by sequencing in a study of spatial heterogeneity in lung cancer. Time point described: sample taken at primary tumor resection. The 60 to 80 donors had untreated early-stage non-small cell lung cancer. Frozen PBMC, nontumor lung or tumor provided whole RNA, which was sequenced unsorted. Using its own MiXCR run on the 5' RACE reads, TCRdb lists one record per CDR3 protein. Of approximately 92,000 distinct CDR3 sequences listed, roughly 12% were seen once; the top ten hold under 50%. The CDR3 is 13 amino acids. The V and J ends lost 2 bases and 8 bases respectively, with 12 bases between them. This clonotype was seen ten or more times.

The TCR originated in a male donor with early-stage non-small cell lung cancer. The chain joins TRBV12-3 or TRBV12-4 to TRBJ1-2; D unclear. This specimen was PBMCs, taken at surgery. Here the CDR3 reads CASSLSDTGGYTF. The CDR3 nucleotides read TGTGCCAGCAGTTTATCAGATACGGGCGGCTACACCTTC.